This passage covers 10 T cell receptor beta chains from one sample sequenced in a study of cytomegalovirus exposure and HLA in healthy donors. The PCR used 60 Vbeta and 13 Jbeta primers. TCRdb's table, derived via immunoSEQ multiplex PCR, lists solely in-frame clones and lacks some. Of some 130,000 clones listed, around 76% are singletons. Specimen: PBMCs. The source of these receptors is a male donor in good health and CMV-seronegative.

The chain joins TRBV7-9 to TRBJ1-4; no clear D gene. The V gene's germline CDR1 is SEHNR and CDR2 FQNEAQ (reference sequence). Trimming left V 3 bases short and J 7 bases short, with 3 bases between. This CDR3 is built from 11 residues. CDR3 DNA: TGTGCCAGCAGCTTCGGTGAAAAACTGTTTTTT. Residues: CASSFGEKLFF.

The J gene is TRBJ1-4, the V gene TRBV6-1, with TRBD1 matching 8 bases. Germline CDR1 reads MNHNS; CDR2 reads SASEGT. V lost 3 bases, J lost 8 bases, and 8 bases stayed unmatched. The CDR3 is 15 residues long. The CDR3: CASSEGQVDREKLFF. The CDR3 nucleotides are TGTGCCAGCAGTGAGGGACAGGTCGATAGGGAAAAACTGTTTTTT.

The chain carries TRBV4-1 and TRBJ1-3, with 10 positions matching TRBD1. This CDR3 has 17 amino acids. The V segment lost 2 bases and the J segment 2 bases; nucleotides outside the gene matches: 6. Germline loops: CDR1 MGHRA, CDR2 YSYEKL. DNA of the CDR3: TGCGCCAGCAGCCAATACACCGGGACAGGGGCTGGAAACACCATATATTTT. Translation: CASSQYTGTGAGNTIYF.

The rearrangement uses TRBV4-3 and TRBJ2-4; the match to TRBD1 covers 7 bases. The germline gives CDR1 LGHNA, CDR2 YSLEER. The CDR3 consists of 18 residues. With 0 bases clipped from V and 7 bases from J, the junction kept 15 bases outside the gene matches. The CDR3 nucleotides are TGCGCCAGCAGCCAAGATCACTTCAGGACAGGCCCTCGGAACATTCAGTACTTC. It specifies CASSQDHFRTGPRNIQYF.

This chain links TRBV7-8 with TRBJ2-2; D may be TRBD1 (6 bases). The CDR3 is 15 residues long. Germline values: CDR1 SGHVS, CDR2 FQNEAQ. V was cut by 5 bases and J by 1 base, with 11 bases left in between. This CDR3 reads CASSPGTMNTGELFF. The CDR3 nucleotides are TGTGCCAGCAGCCCCGGGACAATGAACACCGGGGAGCTGTTTTTT.

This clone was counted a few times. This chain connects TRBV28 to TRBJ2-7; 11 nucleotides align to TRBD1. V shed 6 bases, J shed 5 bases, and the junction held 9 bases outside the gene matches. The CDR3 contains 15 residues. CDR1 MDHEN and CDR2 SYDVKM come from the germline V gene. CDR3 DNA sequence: TGTGCCAGCAGAGGACCCGGGACAGGGGGACACGAGCAGTACTTC. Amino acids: CASRGPGTGGHEQYF.

CDR3 bases: TGTGCCAGCAGTTACAGGGGGCCCCTCTTTCTTAGCGGCACAGATACGCAGTATTTT. This codes for CASSYRGPLFLSGTDTQYF. The chain couples TRBV28 to TRBJ2-3, with 9 positions matching TRBD1. J gave up 1 base and V 4 bases, and 15 bases lay outside the gene matches. The CDR3 has 19 residues. Germline V CDR1 and CDR2: MDHEN, SYDVKM. Supplemented by reference TRBV28 and TRBJ2-3, the full variable domain reads DVKVTQSSRYLVKRTGEKVFLECVQDMDHENMFWYRQDPGLGLRLIYFSYDVKMKEKGDIPEGYSVSREKKERFSLILESASTNQTSMYLCASSYRGPLFLSGTDTQYFGPGTRLTVL.

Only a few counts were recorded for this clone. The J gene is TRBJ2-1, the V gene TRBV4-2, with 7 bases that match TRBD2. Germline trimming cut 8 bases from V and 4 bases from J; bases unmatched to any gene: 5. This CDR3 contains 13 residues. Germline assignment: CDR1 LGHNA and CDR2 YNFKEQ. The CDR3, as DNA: TGTGCCAGCGGGGCGGGAGAGTACAATGAGCAGTTCTTC. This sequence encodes CASGAGEYNEQFF.

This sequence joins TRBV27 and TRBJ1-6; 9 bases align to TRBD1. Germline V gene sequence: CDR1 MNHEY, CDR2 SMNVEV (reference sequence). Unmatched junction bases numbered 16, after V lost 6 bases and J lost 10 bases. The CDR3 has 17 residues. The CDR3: CASSWGLPGQGNSPLHF. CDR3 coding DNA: TGTGCCAGCAGCTGGGGGCTACCGGGACAGGGAAACTCACCCCTCCACTTT.

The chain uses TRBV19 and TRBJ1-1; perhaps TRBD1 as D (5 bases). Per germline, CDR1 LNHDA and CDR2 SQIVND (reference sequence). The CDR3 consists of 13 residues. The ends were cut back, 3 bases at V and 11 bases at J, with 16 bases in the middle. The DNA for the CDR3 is TGTGCCAGTAGTATGTCGGGTGGGGGGACCGCTTTCTTT. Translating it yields CASSMSGGGTAFF.